Below are 25 T cell receptor beta chains sequenced from a single sample in a study of blood T cell repertoires in COVID-19. Measured with immunoSEQ multiplex PCR; TCRdb has only the in-frame clones, and not every one. The sample holds roughly 260,000 clones, approximately 89% seen once. Sequenced input: peripheral blood. The receptors shown here come from a man in his forties who had recovered from COVID-19.

This clone has a single count. This chain uses TRBV5-1 with TRBJ2-5, with 12 bases fitting TRBD2. V was pared by 4 bases and J by 4 bases, with 5 bases of the junction left unmatched. The germline CDR1 and CDR2 sequences are SGHRS and YFSETQ. The CDR3 runs 15 residues. The CDR3 DNA sequence: TGCGCCAGCAGCACGACTAGCGGGAGCGGAGAGACCCAGTACTTC. Its protein product is CASSTTSGSGETQYF.

This clone has just a few counts. V is TRBV7-9 and J is TRBJ2-7; 7 bases agree with TRBD1. Germline V gene sequence: CDR1 SEHNR, CDR2 FQNEAQ (reference sequence). CDR3 length: 12 amino acids. Trimming cost V 5 bases and J 5 bases; bases outside gene matches: 3. CDR3 nucleotides: TGTGCCAGCAGCCCAGGGGGAAACGAGCAGTACTTC. It encodes CASSPGGNEQYF. The entire variable domain, with the rest obtained from reference TRBV7-9 and TRBJ2-7, is as follows: DTGVSQNPRHKITKRGQNVTFRCDPISEHNRLYWYRQTLGQGPEFLTYFQNEAQLEKSRLLSDRFSAERPKGSFSTLEIQRTEQGDSAMYLCASSPGGNEQYFGPGTRLTVT.

The rearrangement joins TRBV7-2 to TRBJ1-2; D uncertain. Germline loops: CDR1 SGHTA, CDR2 FQGNSA. Between the trimmed V and J ends, which lost 2 bases and 3 bases, there was a span of 10 bases. CDR3 length: 14 residues. In DNA, the CDR3 is TGTGCCAGCAGCTTATGGGTGAGCGACTATGGCTACACCTTC. Translation gives CASSLWVSDYGYTF.

CDR3 bases: TGTGCCAGCAGCCGACTACCACCCGGGACAGCACTCATGAACACTGAAGCTTTCTTT. Protein sequence: CASSRLPPGTALMNTEAFF. The gene calls are TRBV14 and TRBJ1-1, with TRBD1 matching over 7 bases. This CDR3 has 19 amino acids. J gave up 0 bases and V 4 bases, and 17 bases lay outside the gene matches. Germline CDR1 is SGHDN and CDR2 is FVKESK.

The V call is TRBV28, the J call TRBJ2-2; 7 positions agree with TRBD1. Trimming took 4 bases from V and 4 from J; bases not matched to a gene: 3. Germline V lookup: CDR1 MDHEN, CDR2 SYDVKM. The CDR3 totals 14 residues. The DNA for the CDR3 is TGTGCCAGCAGTTCCCAGGGGGTCACCGGGGAGCTGTTTTTT. It encodes CASSSQGVTGELFF.

The V gene is TRBV4-1, the J gene TRBJ1-1, with 7 bases identical to TRBD1. The CDR3 covers 13 residues. With 1 base clipped from V and 5 bases from J, the junction kept 1 base outside the gene matches. Germline values: CDR1 MGHRA, CDR2 YSYEKL. This CDR3 is CASSQGRGTEAFF. The CDR3 DNA follows: TGCGCCAGCAGCCAAGGCAGGGGGACTGAAGCTTTCTTT.

The chain uses TRBV7-9 and TRBJ2-1; tentatively, D is TRBD2 (6 bases). The CDR3 extends over 15 amino acids. The V gene lost 3 bases and the J gene lost 0 bases, with 9 bases spanning the gap. Germline V lookup: CDR1 SEHNR, CDR2 FQNEAQ (reference sequence). Here the CDR3 DNA reads TGTGCCAGCAGCTTCCCCGGGAGCTCCTACAATGAGCAGTTCTTC. This translates into CASSFPGSSYNEQFF.

The genes are TRBV12-3 or TRBV12-4 and TRBJ2-7, with D hard to call. CDR3 length equals 12 residues. Between the trimmed V and J ends, which lost 6 bases and 6 bases, there was a span of 12 bases. CDR3 coding DNA: TGTGCCAGCAGACCCCTTACGGGCGAGCAGTACTTC. This codes for CASRPLTGEQYF.

This chain links TRBV3-1 (or the pseudogene TRBV3-2) with TRBJ1-2; 8 nucleotides match TRBD1. This CDR3 has 13 amino acids. V was pared by 9 bases and J by 2 bases, with 5 bases of the junction left unmatched. The V gene's germline CDR1 is LGHDT and CDR2 YNNKEL (reference sequence). The CDR3, as DNA: TGTGCCAGTGGGACAGGATCCAACTATGGCTACACCTTC. As protein: CASGTGSNYGYTF.

The chain joins TRBV7-3 to TRBJ2-1, with D tentatively TRBD2 (6 bases). Germline V gene lookup returns CDR1 SGHTA and CDR2 FQGTGA. The CDR3 is made up of 15 amino acids. Trimming took off 6 bases at V and 7 bases at J, with 19 bases between the two ends. CDR3 region: CASSLRGTTGNEQFF. The DNA for the CDR3 is TGTGCCAGCAGTTTGCGGGGTACTACGGGGAATGAGCAGTTCTTC.

V is TRBV9 and J is TRBJ1-2; D might be TRBD1 (6 bases). V lost 4 bases and J 5 bases, leaving 18 bases between the germline ends. The CDR3 is 15 residues long. Germline assignment: CDR1 SGDLS and CDR2 YYNGEE. This CDR3 reads CASSPTPNREYGYTF. In nucleotides, the CDR3 is TGTGCCAGCAGCCCGACGCCGAACAGGGAGTATGGCTACACCTTC.

The chain couples TRBV2 to TRBJ1-6, with TRBD1 as a possible D gene (6 bases). V was pared by 11 bases and J by 2 bases, with 16 bases between. Germline V gene sequence: CDR1 SNHLY, CDR2 FYNNEI. This CDR3 has 15 amino acids. The CDR3 here is CAGRGGGPYNSPLHF. In nucleotides, the CDR3 is TGTGCCGGTCGAGGGGGGGGCCCCTATAATTCACCCCTCCACTTT.

The table lists this clone with a few counts. The rearrangement links TRBV3-1 (or the pseudogene TRBV3-2) to TRBJ2-3; TRBD2 agrees at 7 bases. J lost 3 bases, V lost 1 base, and 10 bases had no gene match. This CDR3 region has 17 residues. CDR1 LGHDT and CDR2 YNNKEL come from the germline V gene (reference sequence). The CDR3 reads CASSQVLAGVGTDTQYF. As DNA, the CDR3 is TGTGCCAGCAGCCAAGTTTTGGCGGGAGTGGGTACAGATACGCAGTATTTT.

The chain uses TRBV5-1 and TRBJ2-1; 10 positions match TRBD2. The CDR3 covers 15 residues. The trim removed 2 bases at V and 7 bases at J, leaving 6 bases unmatched. Germline V gives CDR1 SGHRS, CDR2 YFSETQ. CDR3 residues: CASSLVSGGVNEQFF. The CDR3 coding sequence is TGCGCCAGCAGCTTAGTGAGCGGGGGGGTAAATGAGCAGTTCTTC.

This clone was seen a single time. This sequence joins TRBV19 and TRBJ1-2; perhaps TRBD1 as D (6 bases). This CDR3 comprises 15 residues. The V gene's germline CDR1 is LNHDA and CDR2 SQIVND (reference sequence). V dropped 5 bases and J dropped 4 bases, with 17 bases sitting between them. The CDR3 sequence is CASSSQATGRYGYTF. The CDR3 nucleotides read TGTGCCAGTAGTTCCCAGGCGACAGGCCGCTATGGCTACACCTTC.

CDR3 coding DNA: TGTGCCAGCAGTACCCTTATTAGCGAGCAGTACTTC. As protein: CASSTLISEQYF. This sequence joins TRBV6-2 or TRBV6-3 and TRBJ2-7, with D unclear. Per germline, CDR1 MNHEY and CDR2 SVGEGT. The germline V and J ends were trimmed by 5 bases and 6 bases, with 11 bases remaining between them. This CDR3 has 12 residues.

J is TRBJ1-3 and V is TRBV10-3; D perhaps matches TRBD1 (5 bases). V gave up 11 bases and J gave up 2 bases, with 13 bases separating them. Germline values: CDR1 ENHRY, CDR2 SYGVKD. The CDR3 has 13 residues. CDR3 bases: TGTGCCCGCCCTGGGGGGGCTGGAAACACCATATATTTT. Amino acids: CARPGGAGNTIYF.

A few counts support this clone. The CDR3 here is CASSRTRDTQYF. The CDR3 DNA sequence: TGCGCCAGCAGCCGGACTCGGGATACCCAGTACTTC. This chain uses TRBV10-2 with TRBJ2-5, with D perhaps TRBD2 (5 bases). CDR1 WSHSY and CDR2 SAAADI come from the germline V gene. Trimming took 6 bases from V and 8 from J, leaving 13 bases between them. The CDR3 is made up of 12 amino acids.

The chain combines TRBV4-3 with TRBJ1-2; D remains unclear. Trimming took off 0 bases at V and 3 bases at J, with 11 bases between the two ends. CDR1 and CDR2 from the germline V gene are LGHNA and YSLEER. The CDR3 is made up of 15 amino acids. The CDR3 nucleotides read TGCGCCAGCAGCCAAGACAGATCTTCTTACTATGGCTACACCTTC. Protein: CASSQDRSSYYGYTF.

A few counts support this clone. J is TRBJ2-7 and V is TRBV19, with a tentative D call TRBD2 (6 bases). In germline, CDR1 is LNHDA, CDR2 SQIVND (reference sequence). The CDR3 loop spans 14 amino acids. Trimming took 5 bases from V and 2 from J, leaving 13 bases between them. CDR3 amino acids: CASSRGSYAYEQYF. CDR3 nucleotide sequence: TGTGCCAGTAGTCGGGGGTCGTACGCCTACGAGCAGTACTTC.

This clone was detected ten times or more. V gene TRBV7-8 combines with J gene TRBJ1-3; weak D call: TRBD1 (5 bases). The length of the CDR3 is 16 residues. CDR1 is SGHVS and CDR2 is FQNEAQ in the germline V gene. The V gene lost 5 bases and the J gene lost 4 bases, with 18 bases spanning the gap. The CDR3 DNA reads as TGTGCCAGCAGCCTCACACTATCAGGGTCCGGAAACACCATATATTTT. Translation gives CASSLTLSGSGNTIYF.

J is TRBJ1-1 and V is TRBV11-3; possible D gene TRBD1, 5 bases. The CDR3 has 14 amino acids. Germline V gives CDR1 SGHNT, CDR2 YENEEA. Deletions cut 5 bases from V and 1 base from J, with 11 bases between. CDR3 loop: CASSKDRTNTEAFF. CDR3 DNA sequence: TGTGCCAGCAGCAAAGACAGAACGAACACTGAAGCTTTCTTT.

The chain is built from TRBV5-8 and TRBJ1-1, with TRBD1 as a possible D gene (6 bases). The CDR3 totals 14 residues. Trimming shortened V by 1 base and J by 5 bases, and 12 bases separated the two germline ends. Germline CDR1 SGHTS, CDR2 YDEGEE. In DNA, the CDR3 is TGTGCCAGCAGCTTGTTCGCAGGGGAGACTGAAGCTTTCTTT. It translates to CASSLFAGETEAFF.

V and J are TRBV18 and TRBJ2-7; TRBD1 is a possible D gene (6 bases). This CDR3 has 12 residues. V gave up 6 bases and J gave up 3 bases, with 9 bases separating them. Germline V CDR1 and CDR2: KGHSH, LQKENI. In DNA form, the CDR3 reads TGTGCCAGCTCCACAGGGATCTACGAGCAGTACTTC. This sequence encodes CASSTGIYEQYF. Using reference TRBV18 and TRBJ2-7 for the parts outside the CDR3, the full variable domain is NAGVMQNPRHLVRRRGQEARLRCSPMKGHSHVYWYRQLPEEGLKFMVYLQKENIIDESGMPKERFSAEFPKEGPSILRIQQVVRGDSAAYFCASSTGIYEQYFGPGTRLTVT.

The V call is TRBV9, the J call TRBJ2-2, with D perhaps TRBD1 (6 bases). The germline V gene encodes CDR1 SGDLS and CDR2 YYNGEE. The CDR3 has 16 amino acids. Trimming removed 0 bases from V and 4 bases from J, with 13 bases in between. The CDR3 sequence is CASSVGPGRGTGELFF. Here the CDR3 DNA reads TGTGCCAGCAGCGTAGGACCTGGCAGGGGCACCGGGGAGCTGTTTTTT. The whole variable domain, remainder taken from reference TRBV9 and TRBJ2-2, is DSGVTQTPKHLITATGQRVTLRCSPRSGDLSVYWYQQSLDQGLQFLIQYYNGEERAKGNILERFSAQQFPDLHSELNLSSLELGDSALYFCASSVGPGRGTGELFFGEGSRLTVL.